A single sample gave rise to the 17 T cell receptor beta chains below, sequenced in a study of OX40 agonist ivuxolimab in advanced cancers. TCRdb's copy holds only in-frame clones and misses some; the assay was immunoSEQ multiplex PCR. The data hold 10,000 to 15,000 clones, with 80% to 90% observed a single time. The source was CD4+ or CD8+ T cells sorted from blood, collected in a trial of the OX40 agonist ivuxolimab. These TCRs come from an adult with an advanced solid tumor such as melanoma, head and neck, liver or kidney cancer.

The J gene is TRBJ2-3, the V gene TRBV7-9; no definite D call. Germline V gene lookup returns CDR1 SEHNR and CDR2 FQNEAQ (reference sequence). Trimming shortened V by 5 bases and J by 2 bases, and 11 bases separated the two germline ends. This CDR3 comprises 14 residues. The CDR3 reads CASSPPGSTDTQYF. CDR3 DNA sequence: TGTGCCAGCAGCCCCCCCGGGTCCACAGATACGCAGTATTTT. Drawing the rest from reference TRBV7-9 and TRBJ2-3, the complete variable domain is DTGVSQNPRHKITKRGQNVTFRCDPISEHNRLYWYRQTLGQGPEFLTYFQNEAQLEKSRLLSDRFSAERPKGSFSTLEIQRTEQGDSAMYLCASSPPGSTDTQYFGPGTRLTVL.

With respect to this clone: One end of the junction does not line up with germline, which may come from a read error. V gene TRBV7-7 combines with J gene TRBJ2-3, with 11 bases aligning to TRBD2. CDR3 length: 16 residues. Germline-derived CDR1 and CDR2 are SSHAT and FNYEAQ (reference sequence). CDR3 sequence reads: CASSLWGSGRDDTQYF. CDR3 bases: TGTGCTAGCAGCTTATGGGGTAGCGGGAGGGACGATACGCAGTATTTT.

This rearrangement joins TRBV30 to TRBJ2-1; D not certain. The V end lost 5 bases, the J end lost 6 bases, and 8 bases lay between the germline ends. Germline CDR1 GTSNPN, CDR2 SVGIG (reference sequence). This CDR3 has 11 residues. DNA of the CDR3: TGTGCCTGGGGGGAAGGCAATGAGCAGTTCTTC. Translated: CAWGEGNEQFF.

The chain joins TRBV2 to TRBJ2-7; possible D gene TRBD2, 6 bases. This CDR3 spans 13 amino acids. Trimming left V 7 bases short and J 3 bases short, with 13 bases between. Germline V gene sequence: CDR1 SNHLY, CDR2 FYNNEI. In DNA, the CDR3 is TGTGCCAGCAAGGGAGGATATGTCTACGAGCAGTACTTC. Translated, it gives CASKGGYVYEQYF.

The CDR3 spells CASSLSGAQETQYF. The CDR3 nucleotides are TGTGCCAGCAGCCTCTCGGGGGCTCAAGAGACCCAGTACTTC. This sequence joins TRBV9 and TRBJ2-5; perhaps D is TRBD1 or TRBD2 (6 bases each). Per the germline V gene, CDR1 is SGDLS and CDR2 is YYNGEE. V was shortened by 4 bases and J by 2 bases, with 12 bases between the two germline ends. The CDR3 is 14 amino acids. Complete variable domain (other parts from reference TRBV9 and TRBJ2-5): DSGVTQTPKHLITATGQRVTLRCSPRSGDLSVYWYQQSLDQGLQFLIQYYNGEERAKGNILERFSAQQFPDLHSELNLSSLELGDSALYFCASSLSGAQETQYFGPGTRLLVL.

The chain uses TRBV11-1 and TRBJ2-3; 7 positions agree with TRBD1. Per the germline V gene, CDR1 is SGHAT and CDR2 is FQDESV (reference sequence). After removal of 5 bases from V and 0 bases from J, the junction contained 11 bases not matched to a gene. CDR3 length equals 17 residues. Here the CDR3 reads CASSPTGTETSTDTQYF. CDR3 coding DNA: TGTGCCAGCAGCCCAACCGGGACAGAAACTAGCACAGATACGCAGTATTTT.

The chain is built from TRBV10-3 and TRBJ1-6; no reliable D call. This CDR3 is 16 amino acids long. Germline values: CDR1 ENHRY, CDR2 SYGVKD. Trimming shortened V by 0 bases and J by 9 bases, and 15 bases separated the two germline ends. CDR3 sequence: CAISESGAPLASPLHF. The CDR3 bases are TGTGCCATCAGTGAGTCGGGAGCGCCTCTGGCTTCACCCCTCCACTTT.

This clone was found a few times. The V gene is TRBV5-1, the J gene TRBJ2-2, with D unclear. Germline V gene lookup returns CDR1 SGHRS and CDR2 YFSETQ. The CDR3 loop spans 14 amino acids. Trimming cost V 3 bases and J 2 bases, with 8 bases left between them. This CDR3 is CASSSGPNTGELFF. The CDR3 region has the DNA TGCGCCAGCAGCTCCGGACCTAACACCGGGGAGCTGTTTTTT.

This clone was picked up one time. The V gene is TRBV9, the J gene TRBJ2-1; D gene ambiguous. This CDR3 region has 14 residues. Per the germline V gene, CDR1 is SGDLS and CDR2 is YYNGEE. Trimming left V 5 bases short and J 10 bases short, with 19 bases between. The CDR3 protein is CASRIFWGPSEQFF. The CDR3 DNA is TGTGCCAGCAGAATTTTCTGGGGTCCAAGCGAGCAGTTCTTC.

The chain's CDR3 is CATTKGGTQYF. CDR3 in DNA: TGTGCCACCACCAAGGGCGGGACCCAGTACTTC. The J gene is TRBJ2-5, the V gene TRBV19; D unclear. Germline-derived CDR1 and CDR2 are LNHDA and SQIVND (reference sequence). V dropped 10 bases and J dropped 7 bases, with 13 bases sitting between them. This CDR3 spans 11 amino acids.

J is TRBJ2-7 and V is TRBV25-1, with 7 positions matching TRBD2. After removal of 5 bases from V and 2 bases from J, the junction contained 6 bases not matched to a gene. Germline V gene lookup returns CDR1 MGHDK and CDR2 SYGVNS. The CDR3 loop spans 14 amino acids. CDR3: CASSPLADTYEQYF. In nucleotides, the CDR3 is TGTGCCAGCAGTCCGCTAGCGGATACCTACGAGCAGTACTTC.

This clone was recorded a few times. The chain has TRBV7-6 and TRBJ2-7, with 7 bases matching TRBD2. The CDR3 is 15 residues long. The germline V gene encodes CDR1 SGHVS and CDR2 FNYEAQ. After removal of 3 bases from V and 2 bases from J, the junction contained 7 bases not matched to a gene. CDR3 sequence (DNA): TGTGCCAGCAGCTTTGATTCTAGCGGCGCCTACGAGCAGTACTTC. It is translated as CASSFDSSGAYEQYF.

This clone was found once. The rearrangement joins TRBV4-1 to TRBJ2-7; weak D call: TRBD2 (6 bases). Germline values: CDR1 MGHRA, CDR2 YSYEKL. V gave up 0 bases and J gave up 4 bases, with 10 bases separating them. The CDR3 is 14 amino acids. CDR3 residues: CASSQDEGRYEQYF. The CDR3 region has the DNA TGCGCCAGCAGCCAAGACGAGGGGAGGTACGAGCAGTACTTC.

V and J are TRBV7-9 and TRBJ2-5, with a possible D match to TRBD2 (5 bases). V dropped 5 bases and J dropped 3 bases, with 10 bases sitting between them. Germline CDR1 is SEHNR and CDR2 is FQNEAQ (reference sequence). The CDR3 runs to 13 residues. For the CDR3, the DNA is TGTGCCAGCAGCGCCGACGGGGAAGAGACCCAGTACTTC. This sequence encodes CASSADGEETQYF.

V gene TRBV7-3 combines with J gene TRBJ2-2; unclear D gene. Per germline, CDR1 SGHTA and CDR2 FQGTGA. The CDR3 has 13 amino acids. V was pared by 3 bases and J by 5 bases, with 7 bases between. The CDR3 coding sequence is TGTGCCAGCAGCTTCGAAGGGACCGGGGAGCTGTTTTTT. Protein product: CASSFEGTGELFF.

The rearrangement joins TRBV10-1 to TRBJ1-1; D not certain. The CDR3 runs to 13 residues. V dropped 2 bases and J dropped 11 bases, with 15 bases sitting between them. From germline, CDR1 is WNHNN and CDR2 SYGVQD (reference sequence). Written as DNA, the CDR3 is TGCGCCAGCAGTGAGGGGAACGAGGTCTGGGCTTTCTTT. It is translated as CASSEGNEVWAFF.

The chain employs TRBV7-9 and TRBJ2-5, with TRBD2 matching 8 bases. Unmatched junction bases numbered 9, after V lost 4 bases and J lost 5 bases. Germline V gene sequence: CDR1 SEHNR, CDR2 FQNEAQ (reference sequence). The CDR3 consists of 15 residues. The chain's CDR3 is CASSSNSGSDETQYF. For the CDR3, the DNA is TGTGCCAGCAGCTCCAACAGCGGGAGTGATGAGACCCAGTACTTC.